These T cell receptor beta chains were read from a single sample in a study of cytomegalovirus exposure and HLA in healthy donors. TCRdb's copy holds only in-frame clones and misses some; the assay was immunoSEQ multiplex PCR. Here the sample spans 150,000 or so clones, nearly 80% being singletons. The sequencing sample was made of PBMCs. The receptors here all came from a woman in her 40s in good health and CMV-seronegative. Both conserved end residues are part of each CDR3. The order of the fields is D gene, J gene, V gene, clone size, CDR3 protein, CDR3 DNA. D genes are given only for firm matches. For some rows the clone size is stated as once, few or many, or as a class when expanded; others skip it.

d_call: NA; j_call: TRBJ1-5; v_call: TRBV7-2; clone_size: NA; cdr3_aa: CASRLGEFNQPQHF; cdr3_nt: TGTGCCAGCAGACTGGGCGAATTCAATCAGCCCCAGCATTTT
d_call: NA; j_call: TRBJ2-2; v_call: TRBV7-9; clone_size: NA; cdr3_aa: CSSSQRGTEFGGELFF; cdr3_nt: TGTTCCAGCAGCCAACGCGGGACGGAGTTTGGCGGGGAGCTGTTTTTT
d_call: TRBD1; j_call: TRBJ1-2; v_call: TRBV7-6; clone_size: NA; cdr3_aa: CASSLGQGNYGYTF; cdr3_nt: TGTGCCAGCAGCTTAGGACAGGGGAACTATGGCTACACCTTC
d_call: TRBD1; j_call: TRBJ1-1; v_call: TRBV5-1; clone_size: NA; cdr3_aa: CASSLVGQPNTEAFF; cdr3_nt: TGCGCCAGCAGCCTGGTGGGACAGCCAAACACTGAAGCTTTCTTT
d_call: NA; j_call: TRBJ1-6; v_call: TRBV27; clone_size: NA; cdr3_aa: CASAGTPFLDNSPLHF; cdr3_nt: TGTGCCAGTGCCGGGACACCCTTCCTGGATAATTCACCCCTCCACTTT
d_call: TRBD1; j_call: TRBJ2-3; v_call: TRBV5-1; clone_size: NA; cdr3_aa: CASSSGQGATDTQYF; cdr3_nt: TGCGCCAGCAGCTCGGGACAGGGGGCCACAGATACGCAGTATTTT
d_call: NA; j_call: TRBJ1-2; v_call: TRBV7-9; clone_size: NA; cdr3_aa: CASSLGGLANYGYTF; cdr3_nt: TGTGCCAGCAGCTTAGGCGGGTTGGCTAACTATGGCTACACCTTC
d_call: TRBD1; j_call: TRBJ1-2; v_call: TRBV7-9; clone_size: NA; cdr3_aa: CASSLKGTGHGYTF; cdr3_nt: TGTGCCAGCAGCTTAAAGGGGACAGGGCATGGCTACACCTTC
d_call: NA; j_call: TRBJ2-1; v_call: TRBV11-3; clone_size: NA; cdr3_aa: CASSSRGGVEQFF; cdr3_nt: TGTGCCAGCAGCTCTAGGGGGGGGGTTGAGCAGTTCTTC
d_call: NA; j_call: TRBJ1-3; v_call: TRBV9; clone_size: NA; cdr3_aa: CASSVVGGSSGNTIYF; cdr3_nt: TGTGCCAGCAGCGTAGTGGGTGGGAGCTCTGGAAACACCATATATTTT
d_call: TRBD2; j_call: TRBJ2-3; v_call: TRBV7-2; clone_size: NA; cdr3_aa: CASSLSGSGTDTQYF; cdr3_nt: TGTGCCAGCAGCCTGAGCGGGAGTGGCACAGATACGCAGTATTTT
d_call: TRBD1; j_call: TRBJ1-1; v_call: TRBV19; clone_size: NA; cdr3_aa: CASSNRYRGNTEAFF; cdr3_nt: TGTGCCAGTAGTAACCGCTACAGGGGAAACACTGAAGCTTTCTTT
d_call: NA; j_call: TRBJ2-1; v_call: TRBV7-2; clone_size: once; cdr3_aa: CASSLEGIAHNEQFF; cdr3_nt: TGTGCCAGCAGCTTGGAAGGGATAGCGCACAATGAGCAGTTCTTC
d_call: NA; j_call: TRBJ2-3; v_call: TRBV29-1; clone_size: NA; cdr3_aa: CSVEVIAGSGATQYF; cdr3_nt: TGCAGCGTTGAAGTCATCGCTGGGTCGGGAGCTACGCAGTATTTT
d_call: TRBD1; j_call: TRBJ1-4; v_call: TRBV29-1; clone_size: NA; cdr3_aa: CSVTVTGVGELFF; cdr3_nt: TGCAGCGTCACTGTGACAGGGGTTGGGGAACTGTTTTTT
d_call: NA; j_call: TRBJ2-7; v_call: TRBV6-5; clone_size: NA; cdr3_aa: CASSFSKSYEQYF; cdr3_nt: TGTGCCAGCAGTTTCTCAAAATCCTACGAGCAGTACTTC